The 21 T cell receptor beta chains below come from one sample, sequenced in a study of neurological immune-mediated disorders. Described time point: technical triplicate 1. TCRdb independently ran MiXCR on the 5' RACE reads; one entry per CDR3 protein. The table lists fewer than 30,000 distinct CDR3 sequences, about 13% of them singletons. Source material: CD4+ T cells from blood. The receptors were gathered from a female donor with HTLV-1-associated myelopathy (HAM/TSP).

This clonotype was recorded many times. The J gene is TRBJ1-5, the V gene TRBV7-9, with D tentatively TRBD1 (6 bases). This CDR3 is 14 amino acids long. Germline V CDR1 and CDR2: SEHNR, FQNEAQ (reference sequence). Deletions cut 5 bases from V and 5 bases from J, with 13 bases between. CDR3 protein: CASSTQGGHQPQHF. CDR3 coding DNA: TGTGCCAGCAGCACCCAAGGGGGTCATCAGCCCCAGCATTTT.

This clonotype was seen repeatedly, ten times or more. CDR3 sequence (DNA): TGTGCCAGCAGCCCGAGGGACAGTAATATGAACACTGAAGCTTTCTTT. Translating gives CASSPRDSNMNTEAFF. The chain carries TRBV28 and TRBJ1-1, with TRBD1 identical over 7 bases. Per the germline V gene, CDR1 is MDHEN and CDR2 is SYDVKM. The CDR3 has 16 residues. The V and J ends lost 6 bases and 0 bases, in that order; junction bases with no gene match: 10.

This clonotype was counted ten times or more. This chain joins TRBV2 and TRBJ2-1; maybe TRBD2 (6 bases). Trimming took 6 bases from V and 10 from J, leaving 16 bases between them. There are 13 residues in the CDR3. CDR1 and CDR2 (germline): SNHLY, FYNNEI. In nucleotides, the CDR3 is TGTGCCAGCAGGTCGGACTATTCAGGAGAGCAGTTCTTC. Its translation is CASRSDYSGEQFF.

This clonotype appeared many times. The chain recombines TRBV11-2 with TRBJ1-4; D ambiguous. The CDR3 loop spans 15 amino acids. V gave up 1 base and J gave up 5 bases, with 11 bases separating them. Germline V gene data show CDR1 as SGHAT and CDR2 as FQNNGV. The CDR3 DNA is TGTGCCAGCAGCTTAGTCGGGCAGAGGAATGAAAAACTGTTTTTT. Translating gives CASSLVGQRNEKLFF.

This clonotype was recorded at least ten times. The chain links TRBV9 to TRBJ2-7, with D perhaps matching TRBD2 (6 bases). In germline, CDR1 is SGDLS, CDR2 YYNGEE. The ends were cut back, 3 bases at V and 1 base at J, with 20 bases in the middle. CDR3 length equals 17 residues. In DNA form, the CDR3 reads TGTGCCAGCAGCGCGAGAGCCGGGACTGGGGGGTCCTACGAGCAGTACTTC. Encoded protein: CASSARAGTGGSYEQYF.

This clonotype appeared many times. The chain links TRBV7-2 to TRBJ1-2; 9 nucleotides line up with TRBD1. Losses at the gene ends were 4 bases for V and 5 bases for J; bases not matched to a gene: 2. The V gene's germline CDR1 is SGHTA and CDR2 FQGNSA. The CDR3 length is 13 residues. The CDR3 DNA sequence: TGTGCCAGCAGCTCGGGACAGGGATATGGCTACACCTTC. Translation: CASSSGQGYGYTF.

This chain uses TRBV7-2 with TRBJ2-1; D call uncertain. The germline V and J ends were trimmed by 6 bases and 8 bases, with 14 bases remaining between them. There are 13 residues in the CDR3. Per germline, CDR1 SGHTA and CDR2 FQGNSA. CDR3 region: CASRLGGGDEQFF. The CDR3 nucleotides read TGTGCCAGCAGGCTAGGCGGTGGGGATGAGCAGTTCTTC.

This clonotype was seen at least ten times. The gene calls are TRBV28 and TRBJ2-1, with 8 bases that match TRBD2. CDR3 size: 13 residues. V was pared by 6 bases and J by 4 bases, with 2 bases of the junction left unmatched. The germline V gene encodes CDR1 MDHEN and CDR2 SYDVKM. The CDR3 here is CASSSGGYNEQFF. The CDR3 DNA follows: TGTGCCAGCAGCAGCGGGGGATACAATGAGCAGTTCTTC.

Ten or more counts support this clonotype. The chain joins TRBV29-1 to TRBJ2-1; a weak D match, TRBD1 (5 bases). Germline V gives CDR1 SQVTM, CDR2 ANQGSEA. The CDR3 sequence is 13 residues long. V shed 8 bases and J shed 5 bases, with 16 bases lying between them. The CDR3 DNA sequence: TGCAGCCGGTGGGGCCGTGGGGACAATGAGCAGTTCTTC. Encoded protein: CSRWGRGDNEQFF.

This clonotype was detected ten times or more. The V and J genes are TRBV7-2 and TRBJ2-5; 10 bases map to TRBD2. The CDR3 contains 17 residues. With 1 base clipped from V and 4 bases from J, the junction kept 9 bases outside the gene matches. Germline-derived CDR1 and CDR2 are SGHTA and FQGNSA. The CDR3 is CASSLGLAGGWVETQYF. The CDR3 bases are TGTGCCAGCAGCTTAGGGTTAGCGGGGGGATGGGTAGAGACCCAGTACTTC.

This clonotype was seen at least ten times. The chain uses TRBV5-1 and TRBJ2-7; the match to TRBD2 covers 8 bases. The V segment lost 4 bases and the J segment 2 bases; nucleotides outside the gene matches: 14. Germline CDR1 SGHRS, CDR2 YFSETQ. The length of the CDR3 is 17 residues. CDR3 nucleotides: TGCGCCAGCAGCCGGGAGGCTAGCGGGCGAACCACCTACGAGCAGTACTTC. This gives the protein CASSREASGRTTYEQYF.

At least ten counts were recorded for this clonotype. J is TRBJ2-1 and V is TRBV20-1; weak D call: TRBD2 (5 bases). The V and J ends lost 1 base and 7 bases respectively, with 17 bases between them. The CDR3 is 15 amino acids. Looked up from germline, CDR1 is DFQATT and CDR2 is SNEGSKA (reference sequence). The CDR3 DNA is TGCAGTGCTAGAGTCGGTTCTAGCACCTGGAATGAGCAGTTCTTC. Protein sequence: CSARVGSSTWNEQFF.

The table lists this clonotype with many counts. The V and J genes are TRBV14 and TRBJ1-1; D gene ambiguous. The CDR3 loop spans 13 amino acids. CDR1 is SGHDN and CDR2 is FVKESK in the germline V gene. Trimming shortened V by 2 bases and J by 0 bases, and 4 bases separated the two germline ends. The chain's CDR3 is CASSQTVNTEAFF. CDR3 bases: TGTGCCAGCAGCCAAACCGTGAACACTGAAGCTTTCTTT.

The rearrangement uses TRBV5-4 and TRBJ2-5; D not certain. Germline CDR1 SGHNT, CDR2 YYREEE (reference sequence). The length of the CDR3 is 15 residues. V lost 2 bases and J 1 base, leaving 12 bases between the germline ends. As DNA, the CDR3 is TGTGCCAGCAGCTTCTCTCCCGGACCCCAAGAGACCCAGTACTTC. Its protein is CASSFSPGPQETQYF. The full variable domain, completed using reference TRBV5-4 and TRBJ2-5, is ETGVTQSPTHLIKTRGQQVTLRCSSQSGHNTVSWYQQALGQGPQFIFQYYREEENGRGNFPPRFSGLQFPNYSSELNVNALELDDSALYLCASSFSPGPQETQYFGPGTRLLVL.

This clonotype was seen many times. V is TRBV10-2 and J is TRBJ2-3; perhaps TRBD1 as D (5 bases). The CDR3 has 12 amino acids. Trimming shortened V by 6 bases and J by 2 bases, and 6 bases separated the two germline ends. Per the germline V gene, CDR1 is WSHSY and CDR2 is SAAADI. CDR3 sequence reads: CASSRDTDTQYF. The CDR3 nucleotides read TGCGCCAGCAGCAGGGACACAGATACGCAGTATTTT.

This clonotype was seen at least ten times. The CDR3 DNA is TGTGCCAGCACCGACAGGGGCCCCTACGAGCAGTACTTC. Its translation: CASTDRGPYEQYF. The V and J genes are TRBV7-2 and TRBJ2-7; 8 bases align to TRBD1. Losses at the gene ends were 7 bases for V and 2 bases for J; bases not matched to a gene: 4. This CDR3 is built from 13 residues. Germline-derived CDR1 and CDR2 are SGHTA and FQGNSA.

There are many counts of this clonotype. The rearrangement links TRBV15 to TRBJ1-3, with a tentative D call TRBD1 (5 bases). This CDR3 spans 15 amino acids. Trimming left V 3 bases short and J 1 base short, with 10 bases between. CDR1 is LNHNV, CDR2 YYDKDF, per germline (reference sequence). This chain's CDR3 is CATSSRDLSGNTIYF. CDR3 bases: TGTGCCACCAGCAGCAGGGATCTTTCTGGAAACACCATATATTTT.

This clonotype was found many times. The rearrangement links TRBV2 to TRBJ1-6; TRBD1 matches at 7 bases. With 4 bases clipped from V and 10 bases from J, the junction kept 4 bases outside the gene matches. Per germline, CDR1 SNHLY and CDR2 FYNNEI. The CDR3 consists of 13 residues. In nucleotides, the CDR3 is TGTGCCAGCAGTGGAGACAGGGCATCACCCCTCCACTTT. Protein: CASSGDRASPLHF.

This clonotype was recorded many times. V and J are TRBV5-1 and TRBJ2-5, with TRBD2 identical over 9 bases. The germline CDR1 and CDR2 sequences are SGHRS and YFSETQ. Trimming took 1 base from V and 0 from J; bases not matched to a gene: 1. The CDR3 consists of 15 residues. CDR3 DNA: TGCGCCAGCAGCTTGAGCGGGAGGTACCAAGAGACCCAGTACTTC. It translates to CASSLSGRYQETQYF.

In this sample, this clonotype turned up many times. The V call is TRBV20-1, the J call TRBJ2-1; 13 bases agree with TRBD2. This CDR3 region has 14 residues. Germline V gives CDR1 DFQATT, CDR2 SNEGSKA (reference sequence). The ends lost 4 bases at V and 7 bases at J; junction bases unmatched: 4. CDR3 residues: CSATTSGRVNEQFF. The DNA for the CDR3 is TGCAGTGCTACTACTAGCGGGAGGGTAAATGAGCAGTTCTTC.

This clonotype was detected many times. The chain carries TRBV5-1 and TRBJ1-5; 7 bases are a match to TRBD1. CDR3 length equals 14 residues. The V segment lost 1 base and the J segment 6 bases; nucleotides outside the gene matches: 4. Germline lookup yields CDR1 SGHRS and CDR2 YFSETQ. The CDR3 DNA is TGCGCCAGCAGCTTGTCTGCAGGGGGTCAGCCCCAGCATTTT. Translation gives CASSLSAGGQPQHF.